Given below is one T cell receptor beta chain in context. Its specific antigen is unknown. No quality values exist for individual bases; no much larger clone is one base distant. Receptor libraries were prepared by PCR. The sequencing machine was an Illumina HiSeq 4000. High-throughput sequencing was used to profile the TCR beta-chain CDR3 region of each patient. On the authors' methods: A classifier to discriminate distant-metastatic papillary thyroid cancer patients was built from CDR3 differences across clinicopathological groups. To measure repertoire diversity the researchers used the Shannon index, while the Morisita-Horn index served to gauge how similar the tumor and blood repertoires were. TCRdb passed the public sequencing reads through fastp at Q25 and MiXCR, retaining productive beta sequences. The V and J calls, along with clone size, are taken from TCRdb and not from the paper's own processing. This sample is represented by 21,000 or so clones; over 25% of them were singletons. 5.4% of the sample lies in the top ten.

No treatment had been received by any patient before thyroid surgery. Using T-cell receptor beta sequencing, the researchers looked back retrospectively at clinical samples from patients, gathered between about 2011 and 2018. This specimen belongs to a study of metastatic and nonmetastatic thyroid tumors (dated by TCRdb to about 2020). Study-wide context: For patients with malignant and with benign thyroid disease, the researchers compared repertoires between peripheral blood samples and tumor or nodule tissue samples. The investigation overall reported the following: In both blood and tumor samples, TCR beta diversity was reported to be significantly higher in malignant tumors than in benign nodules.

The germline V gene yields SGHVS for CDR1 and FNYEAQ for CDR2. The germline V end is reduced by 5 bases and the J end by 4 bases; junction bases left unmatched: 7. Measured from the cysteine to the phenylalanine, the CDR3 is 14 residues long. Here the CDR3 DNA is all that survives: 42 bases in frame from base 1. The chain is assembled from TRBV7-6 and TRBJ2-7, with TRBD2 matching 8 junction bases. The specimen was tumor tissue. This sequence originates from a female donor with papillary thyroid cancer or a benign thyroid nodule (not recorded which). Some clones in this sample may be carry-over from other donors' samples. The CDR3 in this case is CASSPGRGVYEQYF. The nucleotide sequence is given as TGTGCCAGCAGCCCCGGGAGGGGGGTATACGAGCAGTACTTC.